Sequencing of this T cell receptor (beta chain) was carried out in a study of CD4 T cells in relation to SARS-CoV-2 and coronaviruses. Comment on this clone: Its antigen remains unknown.

Libraries were prepared by immunoSEQ multiplex PCR; TCRdb keeps only in-frame clonotypes and omits some of them. The repertoire has around 23,000 clones, 65% to 80% of them found once; the top ten carry about 15%. The unexposed donors gave CD4+ T cells in about 2010-2018, prior to COVID-19. CD4+ T cells were isolated from the cells after 10 days of culture. The CDR3 runs to 14 residues. J gave up 12 bases and V 4 bases, and 12 bases lay outside the gene matches. Germline V lookup: CDR1 SGHDN, CDR2 FVKESK. Sequenced material: CD4+ T cells from PBMCs, cultured in vitro. The rearrangement joins TRBV14 to TRBJ2-1, with 7 nucleotides matching TRBD1. The clonotype comes from a human donor in good health. CDR3 protein: CASSPKGRGQGQFF. For the CDR3, the DNA is TGTGCCAGCAGCCCCAAGGGTAGGGGGCAGGGGCAGTTCTTC.